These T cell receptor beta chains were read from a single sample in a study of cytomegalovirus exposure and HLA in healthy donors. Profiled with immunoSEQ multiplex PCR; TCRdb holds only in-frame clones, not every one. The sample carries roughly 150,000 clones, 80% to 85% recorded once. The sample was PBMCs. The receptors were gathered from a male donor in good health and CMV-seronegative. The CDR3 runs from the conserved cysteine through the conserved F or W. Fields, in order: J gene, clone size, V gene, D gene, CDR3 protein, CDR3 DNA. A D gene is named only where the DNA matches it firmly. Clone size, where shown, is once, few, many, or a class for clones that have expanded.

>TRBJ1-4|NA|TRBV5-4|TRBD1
CASSNRDRGPTNEKLFF
TGTGCCAGCTCTAACCGGGACAGGGGGCCTACTAATGAAAAACTGTTTTTT
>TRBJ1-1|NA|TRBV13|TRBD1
CASSTNRGAEAFF
TGTGCCAGCAGCACGAACAGGGGGGCTGAAGCTTTCTTT
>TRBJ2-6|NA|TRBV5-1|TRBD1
CASSLARGRQANVLTF
TGCGCCAGCAGCTTGGCCAGGGGGCGACAGGCCAACGTCCTGACTTTC
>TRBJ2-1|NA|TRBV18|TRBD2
CASSWTSGGGSYNEQFF
TGTGCCAGCTCCTGGACTAGCGGGGGAGGCTCCTACAATGAGCAGTTCTTC
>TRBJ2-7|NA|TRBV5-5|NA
CASSLLSSALNEQYF
TGTGCCAGCAGCTTGTTGAGCTCCGCGCTCAACGAGCAGTACTTC
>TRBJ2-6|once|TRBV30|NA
CAWSLLFSGANVLTF
TGTGCCTGGAGTCTCTTATTCTCTGGGGCCAACGTCCTGACTTTC
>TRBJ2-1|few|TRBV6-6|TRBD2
CASSYSSGGANEQFF
TGTGCCAGCAGTTACTCTAGCGGGGGGGCCAATGAGCAGTTCTTC
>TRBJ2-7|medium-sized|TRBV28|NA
CASRLGLERQYF
TGTGCCAGCAGACTGGGGCTAGAGAGGCAGTACTTC
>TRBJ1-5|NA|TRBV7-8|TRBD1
CASSPLGTGHQPQHF
TGTGCCAGCAGCCCCCTAGGGACAGGTCATCAGCCCCAGCATTTT
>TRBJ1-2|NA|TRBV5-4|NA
CASSSLELYGYTF
TGTGCCAGCAGCTCTCTCGAGCTCTATGGCTACACCTTC
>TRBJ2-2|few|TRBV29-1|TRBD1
CSGGQGASNTGELFF
TGCAGCGGAGGACAGGGGGCCAGTAACACCGGGGAGCTGTTTTTT